Following are 4 T cell receptor beta chains from one sample sequenced in a study of spatial heterogeneity in lung cancer. Time point meaning: blood at routine non-recurrence follow-up after resection. Whole RNA was taken from tumor, nontumor lung or frozen PBMC; it was then sequenced unsorted. A single record per CDR3 protein comes from TCRdb applying MiXCR to the 5' RACE reads. The sample records about 52,000 distinct CDR3 sequences, 7.4% being singletons. The sequences come from PBMCs, collected at follow-up. The receptor source for this set is a female donor with early-stage non-small cell lung cancer.

This clonotype has only a few counts. The gene calls are TRBV5-1 and TRBJ1-1; D remains ambiguous. Germline V gene lookup returns CDR1 SGHRS and CDR2 YFSETQ. V gave up 0 bases and J gave up 7 bases, with 10 bases separating them. The CDR3 loop spans 13 amino acids. CDR3 coding DNA: TGCGCCAGCAGCTTGGGACGGGCGAGTGAAGCTTTCTTT. The encoded protein is CASSLGRASEAFF.

The chain joins TRBV6-5 to TRBJ2-1; 11 bases line up with TRBD2. The CDR3 runs 16 residues. With 5 bases clipped from V and 6 bases from J, the junction kept 9 bases outside the gene matches. Per germline, CDR1 MNHEY and CDR2 SVGAGI. The CDR3 bases are TGTGCCAGCAGTCAGTTAGCGGGGGGGCTCTCCAATGAGCAGTTCTTC. Translating it yields CASSQLAGGLSNEQFF.

Many counts were recorded for this clonotype. This rearrangement joins TRBV7-2 to TRBJ1-2; 12 bases align to TRBD1. The CDR3 spans 15 residues. Germline loops: CDR1 SGHTA, CDR2 FQGNSA. The V segment lost 1 base and the J segment 9 bases; nucleotides outside the gene matches: 6. The CDR3 is CASSLGIGTGGSYTF. For the CDR3, the DNA is TGTGCCAGCAGCTTAGGTATCGGGACAGGGGGCAGCTACACCTTC.

This clonotype was seen repeatedly, ten times or more. The chain combines TRBV6-1 with TRBJ2-7; D call uncertain. V was cut by 2 bases and J by 7 bases, with 15 bases left in between. This CDR3 spans 14 amino acids. CDR1 MNHNS and CDR2 SASEGT come from the germline V gene. CDR3 in amino acids: CASSEKQFSREQYF. The DNA for the CDR3 is TGTGCCAGCAGTGAAAAGCAGTTTTCCCGTGAGCAGTACTTC.